The 26 T cell receptor beta chains below were found in one sample sequenced in a study of blood T cell repertoires in COVID-19. The repertoire was sequenced with immunoSEQ multiplex PCR; TCRdb's copy has only in-frame clones and lacks some. In the table there are about 310,000 clones, 80% to 90% of which are singletons. Sequencing was performed on PBMCs or T cells enriched from blood (not recorded which). These receptors all stem from a man aged 25-45 years who had recovered from COVID-19.

This chain links TRBV7-9 with TRBJ1-2; 10 positions match TRBD1. The V segment lost 4 bases and the J segment 6 bases; nucleotides outside the gene matches: 5. The CDR3 extends over 14 amino acids. Germline CDR1 SEHNR, CDR2 FQNEAQ (reference sequence). CDR3 in amino acids: CASSSHGTGDGYTF. In DNA, the CDR3 is TGTGCCAGCAGCTCCCACGGGACAGGGGATGGCTACACCTTC.

This chain links TRBV6-5 with TRBJ1-2; D not certain. This CDR3 is 13 amino acids long. V lost 5 bases, J lost 6 bases, and 13 bases lay in between. Germline assignment: CDR1 MNHEY and CDR2 SVGAGI. In DNA form, the CDR3 reads TGTGCCAGCAGTCCTGCACAATTAAATGGCTACACCTTC. This sequence encodes CASSPAQLNGYTF.

This clone appeared a single time. The J gene is TRBJ1-6, the V gene TRBV19; 8 bases line up with TRBD1. In germline, CDR1 is LNHDA, CDR2 SQIVND (reference sequence). With 2 bases clipped from V and 9 bases from J, the junction kept 3 bases outside the gene matches. This CDR3 comprises 14 residues. As DNA, the CDR3 is TGTGCCAGTAGTATACAGGGGGCTGGTTCACCCCTCCACTTT. Translation: CASSIQGAGSPLHF.

The chain combines TRBV10-3 with TRBJ2-5; 7 bases line up with TRBD2. V was pared by 6 bases and J by 7 bases, with 2 bases of the junction left unmatched. Germline CDR1 ENHRY, CDR2 SYGVKD. This CDR3 spans 11 amino acids. Written as DNA, the CDR3 is TGTGCCATCAGAACGGGAGGGACCCAGTACTTC. Its protein product is CAIRTGGTQYF.

The chain links TRBV30 to TRBJ1-2, with TRBD1 as a possible D gene (5 bases). The V and J ends lost 0 bases and 7 bases respectively, with 9 bases between them. CDR3 length: 12 amino acids. Germline V lookup: CDR1 GTSNPN, CDR2 SVGIG (reference sequence). As DNA, the CDR3 is TGTGCCTGGAGTGTACTGACAGCTGGCTACACCTTC. As protein: CAWSVLTAGYTF.

The chain has TRBV5-1 and TRBJ1-4; 8 bases are shared with TRBD1. Germline loops: CDR1 SGHRS, CDR2 YFSETQ. This CDR3 spans 15 amino acids. With 0 bases clipped from V and 7 bases from J, the junction kept 5 bases outside the gene matches. The CDR3 is CASSLAGDRGEKLFF. CDR3 nucleotides: TGCGCCAGCAGCTTGGCCGGAGACAGGGGTGAAAAACTGTTTTTT.

This clone was counted between two and nine times. This sequence joins TRBV19 and TRBJ2-2, with D hard to call. The CDR3 length is 16 residues. CDR1 and CDR2 (germline): LNHDA, SQIVND (reference sequence). V lost 0 bases and J lost 2, with 10 bases in between. As DNA, the CDR3 is TGTGCCAGTAGTATAGATCGGGTTGGAAACACCGGGGAGCTGTTTTTT. Protein: CASSIDRVGNTGELFF.

This clone was seen only once. A junction end diverges from the germline sequence, so it may reflect a read error. The chain links TRBV7-7 to TRBJ2-2; 8 nucleotides align to TRBD1. CDR3 length: 15 residues. Germline values: CDR1 SSHAT, CDR2 FNYEAQ (reference sequence). The CDR3 is CASSPGTGNTGELFF. CDR3 sequence (DNA): TGTGCTAGCAGCCCCGGGACAGGGAACACCGGGGAGCTGTTTTTT.

This chain uses TRBV5-1 with TRBJ2-3; 8 bases agree with TRBD1. Trimming took 5 bases from V and 4 from J; bases not matched to a gene: 6. CDR3 length equals 14 residues. Germline V gene data show CDR1 as SGHRS and CDR2 as YFSETQ. CDR3 protein: CASRPGQGPDTQYF. The DNA for the CDR3 is TGCGCCAGCAGACCTGGACAGGGACCAGATACGCAGTATTTT.

This sequence joins TRBV7-6 and TRBJ1-1, with 7 bases fitting TRBD1. Germline values: CDR1 SGHVS, CDR2 FNYEAQ. CDR3 length: 12 amino acids. V shed 2 bases and J 10 bases; nucleotides not matched to a gene: 4. The CDR3 DNA reads as TGTGCCAGCAGCTTATTGACAGGGCGAGCTTTCTTT. Residues: CASSLLTGRAFF.

V and J are TRBV4-2 and TRBJ1-1, with D uncertain. V lost 8 bases and J 2 bases, leaving 9 bases between the germline ends. From germline, CDR1 is LGHNA and CDR2 YNFKEQ. This CDR3 contains 12 residues. The CDR3 sequence: CASGRHNTEAFF. The CDR3 DNA sequence: TGTGCCAGCGGCAGGCATAACACTGAAGCTTTCTTT.

This chain joins TRBV18 and TRBJ1-2, with 9 bases aligning to TRBD1. The CDR3 totals 16 residues. The germline V gene has CDR1 KGHSH and CDR2 LQKENI. J lost 4 bases, V lost 2 bases, and 8 bases had no gene match. The CDR3 nucleotides are TGTGCCAGCTCACCAACCGGGACAGGGATCGGCTATGGCTACACCTTC. As protein: CASSPTGTGIGYGYTF. The complete variable domain, with remaining parts taken from reference TRBV18 and TRBJ1-2, reads NAGVMQNPRHLVRRRGQEARLRCSPMKGHSHVYWYRQLPEEGLKFMVYLQKENIIDESGMPKERFSAEFPKEGPSILRIQQVVRGDSAAYFCASSPTGTGIGYGYTFGSGTRLTVV.

V usage is TRBV19 and J usage is TRBJ2-7; TRBD1 agrees at 8 bases. CDR3 length equals 15 residues. CDR1 is LNHDA and CDR2 is SQIVND in the germline V gene (reference sequence). V was clipped by 3 bases and J by 3 bases; unmatched bases: 7. Written as DNA, the CDR3 is TGTGCCAGTAGTATGGATCGAACAGGGGGCTACGAGCAGTACTTC. It codes for CASSMDRTGGYEQYF.

This chain links TRBV6-2 or TRBV6-3 with TRBJ2-1, with 7 nucleotides matching TRBD1. The germline gives CDR1 MNHEY, CDR2 SVGEGT. This CDR3 comprises 15 residues. V gave up 1 base and J gave up 1 base; unmatched junction bases: 1. CDR3 nucleotides: TGTGCCAGCAGTTACTTCAGGGGGTCCTACAATGAGCAGTTCTTC. Residues: CASSYFRGSYNEQFF.

The rearrangement links TRBV7-2 to TRBJ1-1; D unresolved. The CDR3 runs 11 residues. Trimming removed 3 bases from V and 4 bases from J, with 3 bases in between. Germline CDR1 SGHTA, CDR2 FQGNSA. CDR3 bases: TGTGCCAGCAGCTTTAGCACTGAAGCTTTCTTT. Translation: CASSFSTEAFF.

The rearrangement uses TRBV9 and TRBJ2-7, with 7 bases identical to TRBD1. The CDR3 is 15 residues long. Germline CDR1 SGDLS, CDR2 YYNGEE. With 0 bases clipped from V and 1 base from J, the junction kept 4 bases outside the gene matches. CDR3: CASSVDRGGSYEQYF. The CDR3 nucleotides are TGTGCCAGCAGCGTAGACAGGGGCGGGTCCTACGAGCAGTACTTC. The full variable domain, with the rest looked up from reference TRBV9 and TRBJ2-7, is DSGVTQTPKHLITATGQRVTLRCSPRSGDLSVYWYQQSLDQGLQFLIQYYNGEERAKGNILERFSAQQFPDLHSELNLSSLELGDSALYFCASSVDRGGSYEQYFGPGTRLTVT.

This chain connects TRBV7-9 to TRBJ2-1, with a weak D call TRBD1 (6 bases). With 3 bases removed from V and 14 bases from J, the gap between germline ends came to 11 bases. This CDR3 spans 11 amino acids. Germline-derived CDR1 and CDR2 are SEHNR and FQNEAQ (reference sequence). CDR3 nucleotides: TGTGCCAGCAGCTTCGCCCCAGGGGAGTTCTTC. Protein product: CASSFAPGEFF.

The table lists this clone with a few counts. The CDR3 DNA is TGTGCCAGCAGCCAAGACGGGGAGACCCAGTACTTC. It codes for CASSQDGETQYF. The V and J genes are TRBV3-1 (or the pseudogene TRBV3-2) and TRBJ2-5, with no clear D. Germline CDR1 reads LGHDT; CDR2 reads YNNKEL (reference sequence). V was pared by 0 bases and J by 5 bases, with 4 bases between. The CDR3 loop spans 12 amino acids.

The CDR3 nucleotides read TGTGCCAGCAGCCAACTTAGCGGGGGGGGTGGAAACAATGAGCAGTTCTTC. This codes for CASSQLSGGGGNNEQFF. The V and J genes are TRBV4-2 and TRBJ2-1; the match to TRBD2 covers 11 bases. The germline CDR1 and CDR2 sequences are LGHNA and YNFKEQ. J gave up 5 bases and V 2 bases, and 8 bases lay outside the gene matches. The CDR3 covers 17 residues.

The J gene is TRBJ1-5, the V gene TRBV27; 10 bases map to TRBD1. The CDR3 sequence is 17 residues long. Germline CDR1 is MNHEY and CDR2 is SMNVEV (reference sequence). With 0 bases clipped from V and 3 bases from J, the junction kept 5 bases outside the gene matches. The CDR3 DNA reads TGTGCCAGCAGTTTATCGTGGGGACAGGGGATCAATCAGCCCCAGCATTTT. This sequence encodes CASSLSWGQGINQPQHF.

This rearrangement joins TRBV27 to TRBJ2-3; D unclear. V was trimmed by 5 bases and J by 2 bases, leaving 14 bases between them. CDR1 and CDR2 from the germline V gene are MNHEY and SMNVEV (reference sequence). The CDR3 is 15 amino acids. This CDR3 reads CASSRRPGTTDTQYF. Written as DNA, the CDR3 is TGTGCCAGCAGTAGACGCCCAGGAACCACAGATACGCAGTATTTT.

The V call is TRBV7-3, the J call TRBJ2-3; 11 bases align to TRBD2. The CDR3 covers 15 residues. The V gene end was trimmed by 3 bases and the J gene end by 4 bases; junction bases not matched to a gene: 3. CDR1 is SGHTA and CDR2 is FQGTGA in the germline V gene. The CDR3 region has the DNA TGTGCCAGCAGCTTTAGCGGGGGGGTGGCAGATACGCAGTATTTT. This gives the protein CASSFSGGVADTQYF.

This rearrangement joins TRBV5-5 to TRBJ1-2, with 11 positions matching TRBD1. This CDR3 has 15 amino acids. Trimming at V came to 8 bases and at J to 4 bases, leaving 10 bases not matched to a gene. Germline CDR1 reads SGHKS; CDR2 reads YYEKEE (reference sequence). CDR3 bases: TGTGCCAGTAGCCTTAGGACAGGGGGCTCCTATGGCTACACCTTC. Amino acids: CASSLRTGGSYGYTF.

In the case of this clone: The sample holds other DNA sequences that translate to the same CDR3. The rearrangement joins TRBV6-5 to TRBJ1-1, with TRBD1 as a possible D gene (5 bases). Looked up from germline, CDR1 is MNHEY and CDR2 is SVGAGI. V was trimmed by 2 bases and J by 1 base, leaving 8 bases between them. This CDR3 is 14 amino acids long. The CDR3 protein is CASSYLQGNTEAFF. CDR3 nucleotide sequence: TGTGCCAGCAGTTACCTGCAGGGGAACACTGAAGCTTTCTTT.

J is TRBJ1-2 and V is TRBV2; 7 bases line up with TRBD1. The germline gives CDR1 SNHLY, CDR2 FYNNEI. This CDR3 has 11 amino acids. The ends lost 7 bases at V and 10 bases at J; junction bases unmatched: 6. CDR3 bases: TGTGCCAGCACCAGAGGGACAGCCTACACCTTC. Its protein product is CASTRGTAYTF.

This clone was detected once. The same CDR3 is also encoded by other DNA sequences in this sample. The V gene is TRBV5-8, the J gene TRBJ1-1; 10 bases fit TRBD1. V shed 4 bases and J 5 bases; nucleotides not matched to a gene: 5. Germline V gene sequence: CDR1 SGHTS, CDR2 YDEGEE. CDR3 length: 14 amino acids. CDR3 sequence: CASSRGQGGTEAFF. Here the CDR3 DNA reads TGTGCCAGCAGCCGAGGACAGGGGGGGACTGAAGCTTTCTTT.